The T cell receptor beta chain described here comes from a study of T cell repertoires in cytomegalovirus infection. Notes on this clonotype: Its specificity is not known.

One entry per CDR3 protein, called by TCRdb with MiXCR from the reads. The sample has a few hundred thousand distinct CDR3 sequences, over 15% seen once. The CDR3 sequence is 15 residues long. V was cut by 0 bases and J by 3 bases, with 11 bases left in between. Germline V gene data show CDR1 as MNHEY and CDR2 as SVGEGT. Study-wide findings and caveats: Individuals carrying CMV plus the relevant HLA were identified by cumulative frequency of public TCR beta families. What dominated the ex vivo response were HLA-C-restricted CMV-specific TCR beta clonotypes.

The sample was CD8+ T cells from PBMCs. This sequence originates from a human donor in good health (CMV status not recorded). Some clones in this sample may be carry-over from other donors' samples. This chain connects TRBV6-2 or TRBV6-3 to TRBJ1-1, with D tentatively TRBD1 (5 bases). The CDR3 loop is CASSYSSGRDTEAFF. CDR3 DNA: TGTGCCAGCAGTTACTCGTCAGGGAGGGACACTGAAGCTTTCTTT.